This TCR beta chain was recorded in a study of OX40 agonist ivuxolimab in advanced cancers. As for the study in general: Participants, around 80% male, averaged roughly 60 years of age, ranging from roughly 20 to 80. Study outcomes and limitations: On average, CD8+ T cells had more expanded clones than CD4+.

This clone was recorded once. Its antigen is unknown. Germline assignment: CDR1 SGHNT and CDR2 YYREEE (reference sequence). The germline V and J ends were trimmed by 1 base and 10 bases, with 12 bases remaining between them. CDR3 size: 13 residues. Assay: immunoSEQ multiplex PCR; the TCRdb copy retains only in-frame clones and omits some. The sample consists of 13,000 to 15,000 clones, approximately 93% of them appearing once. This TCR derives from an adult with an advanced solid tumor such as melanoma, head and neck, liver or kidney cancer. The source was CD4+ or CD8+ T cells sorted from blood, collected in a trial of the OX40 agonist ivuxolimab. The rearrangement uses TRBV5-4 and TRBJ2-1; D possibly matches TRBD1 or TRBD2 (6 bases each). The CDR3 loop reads CASSLSGAVEQFF. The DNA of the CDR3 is TGTGCCAGCAGCTTGTCGGGGGCTGTCGAGCAGTTCTTC. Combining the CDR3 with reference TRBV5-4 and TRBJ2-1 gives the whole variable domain ETGVTQSPTHLIKTRGQQVTLRCSSQSGHNTVSWYQQALGQGPQFIFQYYREEENGRGNFPPRFSGLQFPNYSSELNVNALELDDSALYLCASSLSGAVEQFFGPGTRLTVL.